This T cell receptor beta chain stems from a study of shared clonotypes between healthy human individuals. In the study overall: In total, the donors were a couple of women and a few men aged 18 to 49.

The deep-level immunoSEQ assay was used. Using immunoSEQ multiplex PCR, the repertoire was profiled, and TCRdb retains in-frame clones only, with some absent. The table lists more than 200,000 clones, approximately 65% of them singletons. As regards this clone: Its matching antigen is unknown.

The CDR3 loop spans 13 amino acids. CDR1 is KGHSH and CDR2 is LQKENI in the germline V gene. Trimming took off 6 bases at V and 7 bases at J, with 16 bases between the two ends. Study outcomes and limitations: Naive CD4 clonotype sharing across several donors was approximately 5%. Sampling involved blood alone; tissue repertoires likely differ.

This receptor was taken from a man aged 25-45 years in good health. The sample was memory CD4+ T cells sorted from blood. This sample's subset: CD45RA-negative fraction. This sequence joins TRBV18 and TRBJ2-7, with D unresolved. CDR3 coding DNA: TGTGCCAGCTCGCAATCTCAGTGGTATGAGCAGTACTTC. Translated: CASSQSQWYEQYF.